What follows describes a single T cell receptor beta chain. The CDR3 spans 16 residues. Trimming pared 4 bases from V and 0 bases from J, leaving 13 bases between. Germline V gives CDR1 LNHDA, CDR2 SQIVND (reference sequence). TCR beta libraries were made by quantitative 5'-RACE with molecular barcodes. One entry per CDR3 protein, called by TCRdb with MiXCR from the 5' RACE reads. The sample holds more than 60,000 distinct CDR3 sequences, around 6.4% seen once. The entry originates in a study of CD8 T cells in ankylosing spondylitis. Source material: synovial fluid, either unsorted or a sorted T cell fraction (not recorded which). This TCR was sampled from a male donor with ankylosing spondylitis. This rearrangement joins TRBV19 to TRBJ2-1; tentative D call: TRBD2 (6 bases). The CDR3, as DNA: TGTGCCAGTAGTAGACGGGACGGGAGCTCCTACAATGAGCAGTTCTTC. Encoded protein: CASSRRDGSSYNEQFF.